A single sample gave rise to the 3 T cell receptor beta chains below, sequenced in a study of T cell clones after liver transplantation. The assay was immunoSEQ multiplex PCR, and TCRdb's table has in-frame clones only and misses some. Among 70,000 to 95,000 clones, less than 90% were seen once, and the ten largest hold 2.5% to 3.5%. The sequenced sample was CD4+ T cells from blood, obtained at the 22-month timepoint. These receptor sequences come from a human patient who received a liver transplant. T cells may partly derive from the graft donor.

This chain connects TRBV28 to TRBJ1-2, with unresolved D. The germline V gene has CDR1 MDHEN and CDR2 SYDVKM. Trimming shortened V by 8 bases and J by 8 bases, and 15 bases separated the two germline ends. The CDR3 length is 12 residues. In DNA, the CDR3 is TGTGCCAGCGCCGCGGCCGGGAGAGGCTACACCTTC. Translation gives CASAAAGRGYTF.

This chain uses TRBV5-6 with TRBJ2-5; D is ambiguous. Germline loops: CDR1 SGHDT, CDR2 YYEEEE. This CDR3 contains 13 residues. V gave up 1 base and J gave up 0 bases, with 4 bases separating them. The CDR3 DNA reads TGTGCCAGCAGCTTGCAGGACCAAGAGACCCAGTACTTC. It translates to CASSLQDQETQYF.

The chain recombines TRBV5-1 with TRBJ2-7; no clear D. The germline CDR1 and CDR2 sequences are SGHRS and YFSETQ. V gave up 0 bases and J gave up 2 bases, with 15 bases separating them. The CDR3 runs 16 residues. Here the CDR3 reads CASSLDEPIPTYEQYF. CDR3 nucleotide sequence: TGCGCCAGCAGCTTGGATGAGCCCATTCCCACCTACGAGCAGTACTTC.